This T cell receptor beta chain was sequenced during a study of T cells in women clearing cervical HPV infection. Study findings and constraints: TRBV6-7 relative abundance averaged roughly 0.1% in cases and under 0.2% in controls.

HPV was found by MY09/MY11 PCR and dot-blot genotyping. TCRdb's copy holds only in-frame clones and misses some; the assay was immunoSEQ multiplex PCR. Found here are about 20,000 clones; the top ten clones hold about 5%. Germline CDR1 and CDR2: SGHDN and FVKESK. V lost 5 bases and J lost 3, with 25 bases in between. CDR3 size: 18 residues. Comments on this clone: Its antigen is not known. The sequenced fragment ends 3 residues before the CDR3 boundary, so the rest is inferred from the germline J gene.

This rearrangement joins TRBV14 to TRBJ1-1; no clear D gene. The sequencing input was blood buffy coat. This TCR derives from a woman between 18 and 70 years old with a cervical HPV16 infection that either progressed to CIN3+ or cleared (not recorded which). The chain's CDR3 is CASSSLFPPSLRDTEAFF. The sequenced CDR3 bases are TGTGCCAGCAGCTCATTATTCCCTCCCTCTCTGCGAGACACTGAA.